The source of this TCR beta chain is a study of blood T cell repertoires in COVID-19. Overall study context: T cells, B-cell-depleted T cells, or PBMCs supplied cDNA or gDNA.

TCRdb's table, derived via immunoSEQ multiplex PCR, lists solely in-frame clones and lacks some. This sample has roughly 170,000 clones, with approximately 82% found just once. Participants spanned ages about 18 to 90 years and resided in 20 to 30 US areas. Sequencing was performed on PBMCs or T cells enriched from blood (not recorded which). The receptor's source is a man aged 55 to 70 who had recovered from COVID-19.

The CDR3 nucleotides are TGTGCCAGCAGTAGACAGGGGGGTGCGAACACCGGGGAGCTGTTTTTT. As protein: CASSRQGGANTGELFF. The J gene is TRBJ2-2, the V gene TRBV5-4, with 9 positions matching TRBD1. Germline CDR1 reads SGHNT; CDR2 reads YYREEE (reference sequence). This CDR3 contains 16 residues. Trimming took 5 bases from V and 0 from J; bases not matched to a gene: 5.